This TCR beta chain is from a study of cytomegalovirus exposure and HLA in healthy donors. A multiplex PCR was run with 60 Vbeta primers and 13 Jbeta primers. As processed by the authors: It was a later analysis that counted about 80 million unique TCR beta chains, of which approximately 11 million were shared. The table came from immunoSEQ multiplex PCR; TCRdb's copy has only in-frame clones and leaves some out. V and J calls and clone size come straight from that table; D and trimming were deduced from the DNA. The sample records fewer than 110,000 clones, roughly 70% being singletons. J lost 2 bases, V lost 5 bases, and 7 bases had no gene match. This CDR3 contains 15 residues. Germline CDR1 and CDR2: MNHEY and SVGAGI.

Sequencing was performed on PBMCs. This TCR derives from a woman aged 45-59 years in good health and CMV-seronegative. V gene TRBV6-5 combines with J gene TRBJ2-7, with 9 positions matching TRBD1. The CDR3 here is CASSRDRVNPYEQYF. The CDR3 DNA reads TGTGCCAGCAGTAGGGACAGGGTGAATCCCTACGAGCAGTACTTC.